Listed below are T cell receptor beta chains from one sample, sequenced in a study of CD8 T cells in ankylosing spondylitis. TCRdb processed the 5' RACE reads anew with MiXCR; each CDR3 protein has one entry. The sample shows some 130,000 distinct CDR3 sequences, 6% to 8% of them seen only once. The sample taken for sequencing was blood, either unsorted or a sorted T cell fraction (not recorded which). These receptors all stem from a female donor with ankylosing spondylitis or in good health (not recorded which). Both conserved end residues are part of each CDR3. A D gene is named only where the DNA matches it firmly. Not all rows give a size; the values are once, few, many and, for expanded clones, a class.

clone_size,v_call,j_call,d_call,cdr3_aa,cdr3_nt
many,TRBV29-1,TRBJ2-5,TRBD1,CSVEWDRSDQETQYF,TGCAGCGTTGAATGGGACAGATCAGACCAAGAGACCCAGTACTTC
-,TRBV18,TRBJ1-1,-,CVSSLQGMNTEAFF,TGTGTCAGCTCTCTGCAGGGTATGAACACTGAAGCTTTCTTT
many,TRBV9,TRBJ2-3,-,CASSVGWGLTDTQYF,TGTGCCAGCAGCGTAGGTTGGGGTCTCACAGATACGCAGTATTTT
many,TRBV10-3,TRBJ1-1,-,CAISVQLNTEAFF,TGTGCCATCAGTGTCCAGTTGAACACTGAAGCTTTCTTT
many,TRBV12-3/TRBV12-4,TRBJ1-4,-,CASSFSGAREKLFF,TGTGCCAGCAGTTTCTCGGGGGCCCGTGAAAAACTGTTTTTT
many,TRBV20-1,TRBJ1-5,-,CSARLTAGNQPQHF,TGCAGTGCTAGGTTGACGGCCGGGAATCAGCCCCAGCATTTT
many,TRBV12-3/TRBV12-4,TRBJ2-3,TRBD2,CASSLELSGVTDTQYF,TGTGCCAGCAGTTTAGAACTTAGCGGGGTCACAGATACGCAGTATTTT
-,TRBV4-1,TRBJ1-1,-,CASSPGRAPGMNTEAFF,TGCGCCAGCAGCCCGGGGCGGGCCCCTGGCATGAACACTGAAGCTTTCTTT
many,TRBV4-1,TRBJ2-1,-,CASSQVRSFGQFF,TGCGCCAGCAGCCAAGTGAGGAGTTTCGGACAGTTCTTC
many,TRBV12-3/TRBV12-4,TRBJ1-1,TRBD1,CASSFDRGTEAFF,TGTGCCAGCAGTTTTGACAGGGGTACTGAAGCTTTCTTT
-,TRBV20-1,TRBJ2-4,-,CSAKWGISDIQYF,TGCAGTGCCAAGTGGGGTATATCGGACATTCAGTACTTC
-,TRBV12-3/TRBV12-4,TRBJ2-5,-,CASSLGQGAETQYF,TGTGCCAGCAGTTTAGGGCAGGGCGCGGAGACCCAGTACTTC
many,TRBV7-8,TRBJ2-5,TRBD1,CASSPTGSGKTQYF,TGTGCCAGCAGCCCGACAGGGAGCGGCAAGACCCAGTACTTC
many,TRBV12-3/TRBV12-4,TRBJ1-2,-,CASSLDPGIGGYTF,TGTGCCAGCAGTTTAGACCCAGGGATCGGCGGCTACACCTTC
many,TRBV7-9,TRBJ2-4,-,CASVAKSKNIQYF,TGTGCCAGCGTAGCCAAATCCAAAAACATTCAGTACTTC
many,TRBV20-1,TRBJ2-5,-,CSATERGQETQYF,TGCAGTGCTACCGAAAGGGGACAAGAGACCCAGTACTTC
-,TRBV2,TRBJ2-7,-,CAGRGSGTTTYEQYF,TGTGCCGGCAGGGGATCAGGGACTACCACCTACGAGCAGTACTTC
many,TRBV11-2,TRBJ1-1,-,CASSPSGQRLMNTEAFF,TGTGCCAGCAGCCCCTCCGGACAGAGGCTCATGAACACTGAAGCTTTCTTT
many,TRBV7-2,TRBJ2-2,TRBD2,CASRSTTSGTNTGELFF,TGTGCCAGCAGATCTACGACTAGCGGGACGAACACCGGGGAGCTGTTTTTT
many,TRBV5-5,TRBJ2-5,-,CASSSGLYQETQYF,TGTGCCAGCAGCTCCGGACTATACCAAGAGACCCAGTACTTC
many,TRBV10-3,TRBJ2-3,TRBD2,CAITRTSGGAPDTQYF,TGTGCCATCACCCGGACTAGCGGGGGGGCCCCAGATACGCAGTATTTT
many,TRBV18,TRBJ1-6,-,CASSPRSYNSPLHF,TGTGCCAGCTCACCACGGAGCTATAATTCACCCCTCCACTTT
many,TRBV2,TRBJ2-7,-,CASKLRRDSYEQYF,TGTGCCAGCAAATTGCGGAGGGACTCCTACGAGCAGTACTTC
many,TRBV5-6,TRBJ2-5,-,CASSFGSGTQYF,TGTGCCAGCAGCTTCGGCAGCGGGACCCAGTACTTC
many,TRBV11-2,TRBJ2-1,-,CASSLDASNEQFF,TGTGCCAGCAGCTTAGATGCCAGCAATGAGCAGTTCTTC
many,TRBV5-1,TRBJ1-1,TRBD1,CASSLDGWDRGSGTEAFF,TGCGCCAGCAGCTTGGATGGATGGGACAGGGGGTCCGGCACTGAAGCTTTCTTT
-,TRBV7-9,TRBJ1-1,TRBD1,CASSPGQGVGTEAFF,TGTGCCAGCAGCCCTGGACAGGGTGTGGGCACTGAAGCTTTCTTT